The 5 T cell receptor beta chains in this list originate from one sample, sequenced in a study of T-cell reconstitution after alpha-beta-depleted transplantation in children. A TCRbeta library incorporating unique molecular identifiers was prepared. Each CDR3 protein gets one entry after TCRdb re-called the PCR reads with MiXCR. Among 500,000 to 750,000 distinct CDR3 sequences listed, over 10% were seen once. The sample consisted of PBMCs, mostly from graft donor cells, taken 360 days after TCRalphabeta/CD19-depleted stem cell transplant. The receptors were sampled from a male patient between 10 and 17 years old who had a stem cell transplant for acute myeloid leukemia, so the T cells may come from the graft donor.

This clonotype was observed a handful of times. V and J are TRBV5-5 and TRBJ1-4; D might be TRBD1 (6 bases). In germline, CDR1 is SGHKS, CDR2 YYEKEE (reference sequence). The ends were cut back, 4 bases at V and 7 bases at J, with 14 bases in the middle. The CDR3 covers 14 residues. Here the CDR3 reads CASSEDSAGEKLFF. The DNA of the CDR3 is TGTGCCAGCAGCGAGGACAGCGCCGGTGAAAAACTGTTTTTT.

This clonotype was observed a few times. This chain links TRBV24-1 with TRBJ2-1, with D hard to call. Trimming removed 4 bases at V and 8 bases at J, with 14 bases between. This CDR3 region has 14 residues. Germline CDR1 and CDR2: KGHDR and SFDVKD. CDR3 sequence (DNA): TGTGCCACCAGTGAGCCCGGGCCTCGGGATGAGCAGTTCTTC. The encoded protein is CATSEPGPRDEQFF.

This clonotype was counted between two and nine times. The chain links TRBV3-1 to TRBJ1-5, with 9 bases identical to TRBD1. With V trimmed by 4 bases and J by 6 bases, 10 bases remained unmatched. The germline V gene has CDR1 LGHDT and CDR2 YNNKEL (reference sequence). CDR3 size: 16 residues. CDR3 amino acids: CASSLRDRVSIQPQHF. CDR3 nucleotide sequence: TGTGCCAGCAGCCTCCGGGACAGGGTTTCGATTCAGCCCCAGCATTTT.

The V gene is TRBV14, the J gene TRBJ2-7; no firm D call. The CDR3 totals 15 residues. Germline-derived CDR1 and CDR2 are SGHDN and FVKESK. V lost 5 bases and J lost 0, with 14 bases in between. The CDR3 bases are TGTGCCAGCAGCATACGTCCCGTTTACTCCTACGAGCAGTACTTC. Amino acids: CASSIRPVYSYEQYF. The full variable domain, in which reference TRBV14 and TRBJ2-7 provide the parts outside the CDR3, is EAGVTQFPSHSVIEKGQTVTLRCDPISGHDNLYWYRRVMGKEIKFLLHFVKESKQDESGMPNNRFLAERTGGTYSTLKVQPAELEDSGVYFCASSIRPVYSYEQYFGPGTRLTVT.

This clonotype came up a few times. The chain combines TRBV4-1 with TRBJ2-5, with 8 bases fitting TRBD2. Germline V lookup: CDR1 MGHRA, CDR2 YSYEKL. V shed 0 bases and J 4 bases; nucleotides not matched to a gene: 4. The CDR3 covers 15 residues. The CDR3 sequence is CASSQDNGGAETQYF. CDR3 nucleotide sequence: TGCGCCAGCAGCCAAGATAACGGGGGGGCAGAGACCCAGTACTTC.